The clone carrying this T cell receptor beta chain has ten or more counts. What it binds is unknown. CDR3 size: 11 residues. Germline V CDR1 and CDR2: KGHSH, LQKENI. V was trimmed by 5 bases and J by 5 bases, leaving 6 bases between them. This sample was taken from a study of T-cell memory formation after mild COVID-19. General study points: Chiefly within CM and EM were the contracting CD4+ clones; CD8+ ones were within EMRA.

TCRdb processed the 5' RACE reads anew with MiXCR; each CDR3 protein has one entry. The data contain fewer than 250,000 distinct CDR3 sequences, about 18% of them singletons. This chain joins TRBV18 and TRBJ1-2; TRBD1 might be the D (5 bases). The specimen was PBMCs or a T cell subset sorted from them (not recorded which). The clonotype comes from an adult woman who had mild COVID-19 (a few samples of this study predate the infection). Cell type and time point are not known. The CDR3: CASSRQYGYTF. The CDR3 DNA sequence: TGTGCCAGCTCAAGACAGTATGGCTACACCTTC.